The clone carrying this T cell receptor (beta chain) was counted many times. Antigen: not known. These data are taken from a study of T cells in Graves' hyperthyroidism and ophthalmopathy. General study findings and limits: Ophthalmopathy got predicted by the model a median around 6.6 months before its onset.

Deletions cut 3 bases from V and 5 bases from J, with 16 bases between. The CDR3 contains 15 residues. The germline CDR1 and CDR2 sequences are SGHTA and FQGNSA. From RNA transcripts, TCR beta CDR3 regions were amplified. TCR CDR3 underwent first-round RT-PCR with the HTBI primer set. TCRdb re-called the multiplex PCR reads through MiXCR, storing one row per CDR3 protein. In the table there are approximately 600,000 distinct CDR3 sequences, about a fifth of which are singletons. This sequence originates from a man aged 25 to 40 with Graves' ophthalmopathy. Input material: blood. The chain employs TRBV7-2 and TRBJ1-1, with D tentatively TRBD1 (6 bases). The CDR3 bases are TGTGCCAGCAGCTTTACGGGACACCCGGTAACTGAAGCTTTCTTT. Encoded protein: CASSFTGHPVTEAFF.